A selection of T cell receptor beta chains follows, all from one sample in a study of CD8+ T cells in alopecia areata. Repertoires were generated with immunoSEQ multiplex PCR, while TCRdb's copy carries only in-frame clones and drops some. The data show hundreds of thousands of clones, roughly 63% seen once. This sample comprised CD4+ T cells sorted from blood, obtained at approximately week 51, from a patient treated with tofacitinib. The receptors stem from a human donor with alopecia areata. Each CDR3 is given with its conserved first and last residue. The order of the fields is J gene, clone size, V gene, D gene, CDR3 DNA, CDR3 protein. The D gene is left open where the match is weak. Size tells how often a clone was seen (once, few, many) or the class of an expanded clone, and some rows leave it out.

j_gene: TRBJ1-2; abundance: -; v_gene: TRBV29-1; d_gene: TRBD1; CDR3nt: TGCAGCGTTGAAGGTGGGACAGGCGGGACTAACTATGGCTACACCTTC; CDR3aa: CSVEGGTGGTNYGYTF
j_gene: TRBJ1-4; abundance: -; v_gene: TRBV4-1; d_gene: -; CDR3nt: TGCGCCAGCAGCCAAGGGCTAATTGCAACTAATGAAAAACTGTTTTTT; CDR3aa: CASSQGLIATNEKLFF
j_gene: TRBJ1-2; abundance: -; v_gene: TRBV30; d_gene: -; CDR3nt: TGTGCCTGGAGTGACAGACTCTATGGCTACACCTTC; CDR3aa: CAWSDRLYGYTF
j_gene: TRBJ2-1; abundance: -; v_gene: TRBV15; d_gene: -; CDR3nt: TGTGCCACCAGCAGAGGGGGCAACCCCAATGAGCAGTTCTTC; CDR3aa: CATSRGGNPNEQFF
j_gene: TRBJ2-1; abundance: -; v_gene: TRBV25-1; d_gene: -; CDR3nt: TGTGCCAGCAGTGAACGGGGCACCTACAATGAGCAGTTCTTC; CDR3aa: CASSERGTYNEQFF
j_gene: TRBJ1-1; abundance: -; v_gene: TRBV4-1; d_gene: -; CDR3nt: TGCGCCAGCAGCCAAGATCAGAGGAGGACCACTGAAGCTTTCTTT; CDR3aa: CASSQDQRRTTEAFF
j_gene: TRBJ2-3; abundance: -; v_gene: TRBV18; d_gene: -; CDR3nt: TGTGCCAGCTCACCAGGCGGGGCCACAGATACGCAGTATTTT; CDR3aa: CASSPGGATDTQYF
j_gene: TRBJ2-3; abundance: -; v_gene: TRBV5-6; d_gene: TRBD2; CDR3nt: TGTGCCAGCAGCTTGTCTAGCGGTTCGAGGTCAGATACGCAGTATTTT; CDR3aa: CASSLSSGSRSDTQYF
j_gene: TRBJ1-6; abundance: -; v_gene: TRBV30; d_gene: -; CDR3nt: TGTGCCTGGAGTGGACTTCATTCACCCCTCCACTTT; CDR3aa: CAWSGLHSPLHF
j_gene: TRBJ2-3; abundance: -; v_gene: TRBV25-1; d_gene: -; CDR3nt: TGTGCCAGCAGCGACCCTGGAAGGAGCACAGATTCGCAGTATTTT; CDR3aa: CASSDPGRSTDSQYF
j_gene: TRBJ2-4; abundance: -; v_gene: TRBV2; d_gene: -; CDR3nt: TGTGCCAGCAGCGGTGACGGGGAAAACATTCAGTACTTC; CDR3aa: CASSGDGENIQYF
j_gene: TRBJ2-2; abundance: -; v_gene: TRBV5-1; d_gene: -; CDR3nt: TGCGCCAGCAGCGTCCGGGACGGCGGCGCCGGGGAGCTGTTTTTT; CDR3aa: CASSVRDGGAGELFF
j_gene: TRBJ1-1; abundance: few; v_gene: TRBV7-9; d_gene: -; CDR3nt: TGTGCCAGCAGCTTTTACGGGAGAGGGAACACTGAAGCTTTCTTT; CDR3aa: CASSFYGRGNTEAFF
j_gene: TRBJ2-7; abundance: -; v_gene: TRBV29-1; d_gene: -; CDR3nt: TGCAGCGTCACAAGGGTACAGGGACAAAGCTCCTACGAGCAGTACTTC; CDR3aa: CSVTRVQGQSSYEQYF
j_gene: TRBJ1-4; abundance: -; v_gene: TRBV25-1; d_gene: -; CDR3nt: TGTGCCAGCGGAACGGGGGGACGGGAAAAACTGTTTTTT; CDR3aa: CASGTGGREKLFF
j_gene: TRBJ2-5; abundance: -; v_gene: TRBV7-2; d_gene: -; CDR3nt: TGTGCCAGCAGCCGAGACCGGGACGCCGGGGAGACCCAGTACTTC; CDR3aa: CASSRDRDAGETQYF
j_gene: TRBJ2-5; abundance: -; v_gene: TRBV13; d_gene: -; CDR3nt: TGTGCCAGCAGCTTAAGGGGGGCCGGCAAAGAGACCCAGTACTTC; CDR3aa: CASSLRGAGKETQYF
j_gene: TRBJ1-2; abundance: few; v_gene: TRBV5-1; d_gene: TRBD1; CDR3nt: TGCGCCAGCAGCTTCGAGGGGGACAGGGGCTACACCTTC; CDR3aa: CASSFEGDRGYTF
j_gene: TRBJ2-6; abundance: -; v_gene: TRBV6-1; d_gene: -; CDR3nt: TGTGCCAGCAGTGAATTTGGGGGGGGCCGCACTGGGGCCAACGTCCTGACTTTC; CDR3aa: CASSEFGGGRTGANVLTF
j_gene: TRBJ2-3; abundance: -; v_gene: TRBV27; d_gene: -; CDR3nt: TGTGCCAGCAGTGGGGACAGCACAGATACGCAGTATTTT; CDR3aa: CASSGDSTDTQYF
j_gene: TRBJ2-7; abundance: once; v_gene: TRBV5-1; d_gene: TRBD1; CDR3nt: TGCGCCAGCAGCCAGGGACAGCCTTACGAGCAGTACTTC; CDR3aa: CASSQGQPYEQYF
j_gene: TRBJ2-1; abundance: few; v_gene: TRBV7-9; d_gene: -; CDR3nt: TGTGCCAGCAGCCCGTGGGGCAATGAGCAGTTCTTC; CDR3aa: CASSPWGNEQFF
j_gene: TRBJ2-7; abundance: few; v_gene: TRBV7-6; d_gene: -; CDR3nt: TGTGCCAGCAGCTTACGGCAGGCAAACGAGCAGTACTTC; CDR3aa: CASSLRQANEQYF
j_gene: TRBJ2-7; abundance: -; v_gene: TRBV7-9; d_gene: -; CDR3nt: TGTGCCAGCAGCTTAGGGCCTAGGGGTGGCGAGCAGTACTTC; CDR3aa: CASSLGPRGGEQYF
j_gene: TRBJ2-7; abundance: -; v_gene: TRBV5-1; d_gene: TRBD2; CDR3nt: TGCGCCAGCAGTCCCGGGACTAGCGGTACCTACGAGCAGTACTTC; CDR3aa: CASSPGTSGTYEQYF
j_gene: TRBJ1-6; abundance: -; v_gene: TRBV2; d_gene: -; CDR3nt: TGTGCCAGCAGTGAACGCGGTGTCCCGAATTCACCCCTCCACTTT; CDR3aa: CASSERGVPNSPLHF
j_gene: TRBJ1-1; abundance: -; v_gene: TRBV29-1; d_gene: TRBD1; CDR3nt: TGCAGCGTGGCTTTTAAAGCAGGGGGATTGGGCACTGAAGCTTTCTTT; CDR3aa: CSVAFKAGGLGTEAFF
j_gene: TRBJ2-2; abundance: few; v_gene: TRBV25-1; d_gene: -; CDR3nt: TGTGCCAGCAGTGTAGCGGTGAACACCGGGGAGCTGTTTTTT; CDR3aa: CASSVAVNTGELFF